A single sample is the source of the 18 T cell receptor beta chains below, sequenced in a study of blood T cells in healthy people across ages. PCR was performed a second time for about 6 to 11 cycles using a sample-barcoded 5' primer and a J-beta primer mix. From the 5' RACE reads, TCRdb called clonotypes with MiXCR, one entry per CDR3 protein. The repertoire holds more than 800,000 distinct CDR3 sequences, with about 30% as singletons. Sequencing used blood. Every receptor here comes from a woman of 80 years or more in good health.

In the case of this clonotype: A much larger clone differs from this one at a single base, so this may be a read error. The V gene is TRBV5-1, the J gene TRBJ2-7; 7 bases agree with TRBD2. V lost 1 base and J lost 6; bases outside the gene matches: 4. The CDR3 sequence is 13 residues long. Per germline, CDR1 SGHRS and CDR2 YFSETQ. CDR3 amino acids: CASSLREGGEQYF. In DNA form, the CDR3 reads TGCGCCAGCAGCTTGAGGGAGGGCGGCGAGCAGTACTTC.

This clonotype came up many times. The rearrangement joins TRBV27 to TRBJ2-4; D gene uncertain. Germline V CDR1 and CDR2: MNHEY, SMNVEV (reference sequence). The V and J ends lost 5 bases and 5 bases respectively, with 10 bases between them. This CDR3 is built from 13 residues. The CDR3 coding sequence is TGTGCCAGCAGTCCCGGCCGGCAAAACATTCAGTACTTC. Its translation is CASSPGRQNIQYF.

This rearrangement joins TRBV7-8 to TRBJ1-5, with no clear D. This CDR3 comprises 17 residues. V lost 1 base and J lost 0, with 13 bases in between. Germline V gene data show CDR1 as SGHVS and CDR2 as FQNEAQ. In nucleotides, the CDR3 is TGTGCCAGCAGCTTAGAATCGGCTATCTATAGCAATCAGCCCCAGCATTTT. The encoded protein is CASSLESAIYSNQPQHF. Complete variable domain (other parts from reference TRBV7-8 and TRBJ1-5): GAGVSQSPRYKVAKRGQDVALRCDPISGHVSLFWYQQALGQGPEFLTYFQNEAQLDKSGLPSDRFFAERPEGSVSTLKIQRTQQEDSAVYLCASSLESAIYSNQPQHFGDGTRLSIL.

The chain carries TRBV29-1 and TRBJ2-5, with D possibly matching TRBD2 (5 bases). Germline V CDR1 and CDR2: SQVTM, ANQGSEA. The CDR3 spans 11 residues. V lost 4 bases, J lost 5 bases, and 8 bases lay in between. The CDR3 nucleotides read TGCAGCGTTGGTGGGAGCGAGACCCAGTACTTC. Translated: CSVGGSETQYF.

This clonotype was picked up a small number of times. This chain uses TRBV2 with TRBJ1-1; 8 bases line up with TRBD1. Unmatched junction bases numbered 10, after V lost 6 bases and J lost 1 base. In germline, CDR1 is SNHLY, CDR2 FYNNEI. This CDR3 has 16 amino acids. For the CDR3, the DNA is TGTGCCAGCAGGCCCTCGCGGGGGACAGGGAACACTGAAGCTTTCTTT. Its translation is CASRPSRGTGNTEAFF. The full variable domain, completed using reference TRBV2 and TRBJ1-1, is EPEVTQTPSHQVTQMGQEVILRCVPISNHLYFYWYRQILGQKVEFLVSFYNNEISEKSEIFDDQFSVERPDGSNFTLKIRSTKLEDSAMYFCASRPSRGTGNTEAFFGQGTRLTVV.

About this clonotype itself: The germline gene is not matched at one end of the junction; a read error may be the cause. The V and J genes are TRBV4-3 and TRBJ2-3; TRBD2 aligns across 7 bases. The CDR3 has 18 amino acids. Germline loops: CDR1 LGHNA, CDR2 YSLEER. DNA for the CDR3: TGCACCAGCAGCCAACTCCTGGGGGAGGGGCCGTACACAGATACGCAGTATTTT. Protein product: CTSSQLLGEGPYTDTQYF.

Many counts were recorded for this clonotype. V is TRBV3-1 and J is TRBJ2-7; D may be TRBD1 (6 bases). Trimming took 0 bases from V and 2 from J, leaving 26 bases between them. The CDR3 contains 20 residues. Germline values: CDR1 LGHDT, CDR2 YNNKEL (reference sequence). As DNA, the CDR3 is TGTGCCAGCAGCCAAGATCAGCGGACAGCCCCCAGCCCTAACCCCTACGAGCAGTACTTC. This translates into CASSQDQRTAPSPNPYEQYF.

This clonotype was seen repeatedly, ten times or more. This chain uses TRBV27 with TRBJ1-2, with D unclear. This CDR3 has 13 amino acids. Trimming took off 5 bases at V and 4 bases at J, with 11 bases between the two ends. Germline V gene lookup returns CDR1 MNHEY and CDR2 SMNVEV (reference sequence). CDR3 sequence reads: CASSPRRFYGYTF. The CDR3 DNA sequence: TGTGCCAGCAGTCCGAGGAGGTTCTATGGCTACACCTTC.

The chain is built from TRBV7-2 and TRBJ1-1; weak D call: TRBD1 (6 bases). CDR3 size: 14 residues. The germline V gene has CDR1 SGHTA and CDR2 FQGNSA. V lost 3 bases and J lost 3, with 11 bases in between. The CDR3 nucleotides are TGTGCCAGCAGCTTGGGGGCGGGATACACTGAAGCTTTCTTT. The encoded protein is CASSLGAGYTEAFF.

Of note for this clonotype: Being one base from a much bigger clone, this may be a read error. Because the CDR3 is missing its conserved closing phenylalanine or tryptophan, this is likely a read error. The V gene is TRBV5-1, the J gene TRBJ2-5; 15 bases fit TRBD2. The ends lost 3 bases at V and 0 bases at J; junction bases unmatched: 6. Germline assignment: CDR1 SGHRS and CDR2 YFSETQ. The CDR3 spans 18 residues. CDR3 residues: CASSSPGTSGGYQETQYY. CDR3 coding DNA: TGCGCCAGCAGCTCCCCCGGGACTAGCGGGGGGTACCAAGAGACCCAGTACTAC.

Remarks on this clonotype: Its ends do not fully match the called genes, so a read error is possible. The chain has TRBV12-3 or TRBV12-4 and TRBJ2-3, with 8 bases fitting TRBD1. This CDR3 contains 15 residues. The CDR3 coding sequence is TGTGCCACCACGCCCGGGACAGGACACGCAGATGCGCAGTATTTT. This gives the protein CATTPGTGHADAQYF.

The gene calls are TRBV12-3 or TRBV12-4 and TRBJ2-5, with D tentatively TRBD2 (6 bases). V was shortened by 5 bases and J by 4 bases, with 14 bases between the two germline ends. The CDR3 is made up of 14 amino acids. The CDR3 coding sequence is TGTGCCAGCAGTCCAGAAGGGACTGGAGAGACCCAGTACTTC. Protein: CASSPEGTGETQYF.

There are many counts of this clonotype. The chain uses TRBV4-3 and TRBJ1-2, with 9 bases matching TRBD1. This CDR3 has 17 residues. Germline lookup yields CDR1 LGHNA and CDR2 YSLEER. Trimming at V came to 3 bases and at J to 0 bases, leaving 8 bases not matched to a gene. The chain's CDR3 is CASSQGYNRGPNYGYTF. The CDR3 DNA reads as TGCGCCAGCAGCCAGGGTTACAACAGGGGGCCTAACTATGGCTACACCTTC.

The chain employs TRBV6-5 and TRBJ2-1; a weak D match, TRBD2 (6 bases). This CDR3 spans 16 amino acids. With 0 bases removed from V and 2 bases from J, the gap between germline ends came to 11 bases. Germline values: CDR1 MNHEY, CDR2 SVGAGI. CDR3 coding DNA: TGTGCCAGCAGTTACTCCGCGGGACCTCCCTACAATGAGCAGTTCTTC. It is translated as CASSYSAGPPYNEQFF.

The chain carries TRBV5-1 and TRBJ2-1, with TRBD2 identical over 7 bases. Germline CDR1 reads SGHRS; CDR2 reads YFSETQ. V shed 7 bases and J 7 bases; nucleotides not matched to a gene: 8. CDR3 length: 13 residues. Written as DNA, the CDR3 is TGCGCCAGCGCCCCGCGGGGGAGAAATGAGCAGTTCTTC. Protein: CASAPRGRNEQFF. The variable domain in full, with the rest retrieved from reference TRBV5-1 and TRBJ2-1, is KAGVTQTPRYLIKTRGQQVTLSCSPISGHRSVSWYQQTPGQGLQFLFEYFSETQRNKGNFPGRFSGRQFSNSRSEMNVSTLELGDSALYLCASAPRGRNEQFFGPGTRLTVL.

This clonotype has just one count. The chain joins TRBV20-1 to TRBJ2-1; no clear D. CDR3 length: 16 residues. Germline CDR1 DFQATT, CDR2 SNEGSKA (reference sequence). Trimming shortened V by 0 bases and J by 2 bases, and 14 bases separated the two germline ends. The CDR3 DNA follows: TGCAGTGCTAGAGATCTCTTCGGCAGTACCTACAATGAGCAGTTCTTC. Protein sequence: CSARDLFGSTYNEQFF.

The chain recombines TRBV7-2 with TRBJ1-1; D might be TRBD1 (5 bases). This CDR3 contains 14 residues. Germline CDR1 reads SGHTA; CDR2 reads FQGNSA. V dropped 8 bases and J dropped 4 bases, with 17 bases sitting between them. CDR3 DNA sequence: TGTGCCAGCGCACGGGACCCTGGAGTCACTGAAGCTTTCTTT. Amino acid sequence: CASARDPGVTEAFF.

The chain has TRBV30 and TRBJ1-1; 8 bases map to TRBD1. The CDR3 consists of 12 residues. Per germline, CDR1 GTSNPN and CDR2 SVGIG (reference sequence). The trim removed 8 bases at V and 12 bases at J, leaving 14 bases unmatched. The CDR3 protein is CAAHRDRQETFF. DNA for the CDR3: TGTGCCGCCCACCGGGACAGGCAGGAAACTTTCTTT.